This T cell receptor (beta chain) was sequenced in a study of response to subunit inactivated influenza vaccine. Note on this clonotype: What it binds is not known.

The study, taken as a whole, reports: Authors suggested each seasonal influenza vaccination recruits few new T cells.

MiXCR, run by TCRdb on the RT-PCR reads, gives a single entry per CDR3 protein. There are 540,000 or so distinct CDR3 sequences in the sample; over 10% occur only once, and around 12% lies in the top ten. The length of the CDR3 is 12 residues. CDR1 SGHRS and CDR2 YFSETQ come from the germline V gene. Trimming took 5 bases from V and 4 from J, leaving 6 bases between them. The source is a middle-aged man who received an inactivated influenza vaccine. The sample was PBMCs from blood, taken about 40 days after vaccination. The chain combines TRBV5-1 with TRBJ2-2; no definite D call. The CDR3 reads CASRVSTGELFF. CDR3 DNA sequence: TGCGCCAGCAGGGTCAGCACCGGGGAGCTGTTTTTT.